These T cell receptor beta chains were read from a single sample in a study of blood T cell repertoires in COVID-19. Assay used: immunoSEQ multiplex PCR; TCRdb lists only in-frame clones, some missing. The data contain roughly 250,000 clones, around 83% of them singletons. Sequences were obtained from peripheral blood. The receptors originated from a middle-aged woman who had recovered from COVID-19. Both conserved end residues are part of each CDR3. D genes are given only for firm matches. Expanded clones are given a class, and other clones once, few, many or no size at all.

TRBJ2-5,TRBD1,TRBV3-1/TRBV3-2,NA,CASSQGLGQTQETQYF,TGTGCCAGCAGCCAAGGGTTGGGACAGACCCAAGAGACCCAGTACTTC
TRBJ1-2,NA,TRBV6-6,NA,CASSTMAQNYGYTF,TGTGCCAGCAGTACGATGGCACAGAACTATGGCTACACCTTC
TRBJ2-2,TRBD1,TRBV30,few,CAWTGTGSTGELFF,TGTGCCTGGACCGGGACAGGATCCACCGGGGAGCTGTTTTTT
TRBJ2-7,TRBD1,TRBV15,NA,CATSREGQGAYEQYF,TGTGCCACCAGCAGAGAGGGACAGGGTGCCTACGAGCAGTACTTC
TRBJ1-5,NA,TRBV19,NA,CASSIVGRGANQPQHF,TGTGCCAGTAGTATAGTAGGGCGGGGAGCCAATCAGCCCCAGCATTTT
TRBJ2-2,TRBD1,TRBV3-1/TRBV3-2,NA,CASSQVRGQVFGELFF,TGTGCCAGCAGCCAAGTAAGGGGGCAGGTTTTCGGGGAGCTGTTTTTT
TRBJ1-2,TRBD1,TRBV2,NA,CASTGQGYYGYTF,TGTGCCAGCACGGGACAGGGGTACTATGGCTACACCTTC
TRBJ1-3,NA,TRBV7-2,NA,CASRLTSSGNTIYF,TGTGCCAGCAGGCTGACAAGCTCTGGAAACACCATATATTTT
TRBJ2-4,TRBD1,TRBV4-1,NA,CASSPATPGQGAAKNIQYF,TGCGCCAGCAGCCCCGCAACCCCGGGACAGGGGGCAGCCAAAAACATTCAGTACTTC
TRBJ1-3,NA,TRBV19,NA,CASSTRTTAYSGNTIYF,TGTGCCAGTAGTACGAGAACAACAGCTTACTCTGGAAACACCATATATTTT
TRBJ1-5,NA,TRBV2,many,CASRGWGNQPQHF,TGTGCCAGCAGGGGCTGGGGCAATCAGCCCCAGCATTTT
TRBJ1-2,NA,TRBV12-3/TRBV12-4,NA,CASLRTLYGYTF,TGTGCCAGCCTCCGAACCCTATATGGCTACACCTTC
TRBJ1-2,NA,TRBV5-4,once,CASSLLSTNPGRVDYGYTF,TGTGCCAGCAGCTTGTTATCGACGAATCCGGGGAGGGTAGACTATGGCTACACCTTC
TRBJ1-1,NA,TRBV6-5,NA,CASAGAMNTEAFF,TGTGCCAGCGCTGGGGCGATGAACACTGAAGCTTTCTTT
TRBJ1-2,TRBD1,TRBV30,NA,CAWRGWDRANDGYGYTF,TGTGCCTGGAGGGGATGGGACAGGGCAAACGACGGCTATGGCTACACCTTC
TRBJ2-5,NA,TRBV11-1,once,CASSLAQTGSETQYF,TGTGCCAGCAGCTTAGCCCAAACAGGGAGCGAGACCCAGTACTTC
TRBJ1-1,NA,TRBV6-4,NA,CASSESLRDKRYPEAFF,TGTGCCAGCAGTGAGTCGCTAAGGGACAAACGGTACCCTGAAGCTTTCTTT
TRBJ1-6,NA,TRBV24-1,NA,CASQGSSYNSPLHF,TGTGCCTCCCAGGGTAGCTCCTATAATTCACCCCTCCACTTT
TRBJ2-2,NA,TRBV5-1,NA,CASSLTGTGELFF,TGCGCCAGCAGCTTGACGGGCACCGGGGAGCTGTTTTTT
TRBJ2-1,NA,TRBV15,many,CATSAGPENSYNEQFF,TGTGCCACCAGCGCAGGCCCGGAAAACTCCTACAATGAGCAGTTCTTC
TRBJ1-3,NA,TRBV24-1,NA,CATSDGRNTIYF,TGTGCCACCAGTGATGGGAGGAACACCATATATTTT
TRBJ1-5,NA,TRBV19,NA,CASRGEGGGQPQHF,TGTGCCAGCCGCGGGGAGGGTGGAGGTCAGCCCCAGCATTTT
TRBJ2-5,TRBD1,TRBV28,NA,CASIQGAGETQYF,TGTGCCAGCATACAGGGGGCAGGGGAGACCCAGTACTTC
TRBJ2-5,TRBD1,TRBV29-1,once,CSVDPSQGGETQYF,TGCAGCGTTGATCCCAGCCAAGGGGGCGAGACCCAGTACTTC
TRBJ2-5,TRBD2,TRBV18,NA,CASSSPSGQETQYF,TGTGCCAGCTCATCCCCTAGCGGCCAAGAGACCCAGTACTTC
TRBJ1-1,TRBD1,TRBV19,NA,CASSDQQGRRAFF,TGTGCCAGTAGTGACCAACAGGGGCGAAGGGCTTTCTTT
TRBJ2-5,TRBD2,TRBV6-5,NA,CASSQPGTSTETQYF,TGTGCCAGCAGTCAACCCGGGACTAGCACAGAGACCCAGTACTTC
TRBJ2-7,TRBD1,TRBV5-5,few,CASSTGQGGYEQYF,TGTGCCAGCAGCACGGGACAGGGGGGATACGAGCAGTACTTC
TRBJ2-1,NA,TRBV6-5,once,CASSPPLGGYNEQFF,TGTGCCAGCAGTCCTCCCCTGGGGGGCTACAATGAGCAGTTCTTC
TRBJ1-1,NA,TRBV5-1,once,CASSLASGVGDTEAFF,TGCGCCAGCAGCTTGGCCTCAGGGGTAGGGGATACTGAAGCTTTCTTT
TRBJ1-4,NA,TRBV11-2,NA,CASSLRGRDEKLFF,TGTGCCAGCAGCTTAAGGGGTCGAGATGAAAAACTGTTTTTT
TRBJ2-7,NA,TRBV11-2,NA,CASSLGGRTSYEQYF,TGTGCCAGCAGCTTAGGCGGTAGAACCTCCTACGAGCAGTACTTC
TRBJ2-7,TRBD1,TRBV4-1,NA,CASSRVGQGTYEQYF,TGCGCCAGCAGCCGAGTGGGACAGGGGACCTACGAGCAGTACTTC
TRBJ2-3,NA,TRBV6-1,NA,CASSDPLTGTDTQYF,TGTGCCAGCAGTGATCCTCTTACAGGCACAGATACGCAGTATTTT
TRBJ1-4,NA,TRBV30,NA,CAWGPEGINEKLFF,TGTGCCTGGGGGCCCGAGGGTATTAATGAAAAACTGTTTTTT
TRBJ1-2,NA,TRBV7-2,NA,CASSFRANYGYTF,TGTGCCAGCAGCTTTAGAGCTAACTATGGCTACACCTTC
TRBJ1-2,TRBD1,TRBV24-1,NA,CATSSRGQWGYTF,TGTGCCACCAGTTCCAGGGGGCAGTGGGGCTACACCTTC